These T cell receptor beta chains were read from a single sample in a study of Tregs in tolerant kidney transplant recipients. TCRdb's table, derived via immunoSEQ multiplex PCR, lists solely in-frame clones and lacks some. This sample has 65,000 to 85,000 clones, with roughly nine tenths found just once. This material consisted of CD4+ T cells from blood (PBMCs), taken 24 months after the transplant. Source of these receptors: a human patient who received a combined kidney and bone marrow transplant. T cells may partly derive from the graft donor. Both conserved end residues are part of each CDR3. Size values are once, few and many counts, or a class for expanded clones, and some rows have none.

V gene	clone size	J gene	CDR3 protein
TRBV30	NA	TRBJ1-6	CAWSVGGPHNSPLHF
TRBV14	NA	TRBJ2-1	CASSQGSGGTQFF
TRBV5-6	NA	TRBJ2-3	CASSLVAGGTDTQYF
TRBV29-1	NA	TRBJ2-4	CSVSAGADIQYF
TRBV27	NA	TRBJ2-1	CASSLNRGLDWDEQFF
TRBV20-1	NA	TRBJ1-1	CSADGGTEAFF
TRBV2	NA	TRBJ2-3	CASSEALGLAGGAQYF
TRBV6-4	NA	TRBJ2-3	CASSPFAGGPVDTQYF
TRBV12-5	NA	TRBJ2-3	CASGLPAGAPGTQYF
TRBV11-2	NA	TRBJ2-7	CASSLNGGSYEQYF
TRBV25-1	NA	TRBJ1-6	CASRQSTYYNSPLHF
TRBV4-1	NA	TRBJ2-7	CASSQDRGSGMVYEQYF
TRBV29-1	NA	TRBJ1-1	CSVQIDRADTEAFF
TRBV5-1	few	TRBJ1-3	CASSLHGYSGNTIYF
TRBV2	NA	TRBJ2-7	CASSVGLAGEQYF
TRBV5-4	NA	TRBJ2-3	CASSLGSWQDTQYF
TRBV19	NA	TRBJ2-3	CASRQGEGYTQYF
TRBV9	NA	TRBJ2-1	CASSVAGRNEQFF
TRBV4-1	NA	TRBJ2-1	CASSQRTSERIEQFF
TRBV10-3	NA	TRBJ2-7	CAISESSSGRAKGEQYF
TRBV7-9	NA	TRBJ1-4	CASRLDRENEKLFF
TRBV5-1	NA	TRBJ2-2	CASSLLRVESGELFF
TRBV28	once	TRBJ2-1	CASSFRAGGRILF